Here is one T cell receptor (beta chain) with its context. Antigen: not known. Trimming took 3 bases from V and 3 from J; bases not matched to a gene: 5. The CDR3 runs 14 residues. Looked up from germline, CDR1 is MGHDK and CDR2 is SYGVNS. These data belong to a study of T-cell reconstitution after alpha-beta-depleted transplantation in children. Preparation of the TCRbeta library involved a method that used unique molecular identifiers. TCRdb processed the PCR reads anew with MiXCR; each CDR3 protein has one entry. The table has a few hundred thousand distinct CDR3 sequences, more than 20% seen once. General observations from the study: Elevated TCRbeta diversity at day 60 was traced, in some patients, to surviving recipient T cells and thymic progenitors. Approximately two months post-transplant, alpha-beta T cells reportedly originated from several hundred expanded graft clones.

This chain connects TRBV25-1 to TRBJ2-7; 7 nucleotides agree with TRBD1. The TCR sequence derives from a boy younger than two with Wiskott-Aldrich syndrome, due to receive a stem cell transplant. This sample comprised PBMCs, obtained before TCRalphabeta/CD19-depleted stem cell transplant. CDR3: CASSDPGQYYEQYF. The CDR3 bases are TGTGCCAGCAGTGATCCGGGACAGTACTACGAGCAGTACTTC.